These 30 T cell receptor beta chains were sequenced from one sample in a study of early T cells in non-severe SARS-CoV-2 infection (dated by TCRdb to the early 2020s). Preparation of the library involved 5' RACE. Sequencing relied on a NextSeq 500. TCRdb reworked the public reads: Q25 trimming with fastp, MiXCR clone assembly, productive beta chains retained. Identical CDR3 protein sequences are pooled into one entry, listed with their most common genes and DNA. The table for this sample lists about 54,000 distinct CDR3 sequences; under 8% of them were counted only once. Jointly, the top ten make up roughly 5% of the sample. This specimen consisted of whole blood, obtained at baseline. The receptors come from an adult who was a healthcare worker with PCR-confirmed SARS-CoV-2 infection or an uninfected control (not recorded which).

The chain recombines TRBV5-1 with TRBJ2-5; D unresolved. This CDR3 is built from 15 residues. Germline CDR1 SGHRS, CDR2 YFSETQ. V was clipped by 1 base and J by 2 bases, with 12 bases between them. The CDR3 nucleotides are TGCGCCAGCAGCTTGATTTCGGCCGAGCAAGAGACCCAGTACTTC. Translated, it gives CASSLISAEQETQYF.

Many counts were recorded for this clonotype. In nucleotides, the CDR3 is TGTGCCAGCAGACTAACAGGGGGCATTAAGAACACTGAAGCTTTCTTT. Translating gives CASRLTGGIKNTEAFF. This rearrangement joins TRBV6-5 to TRBJ1-1; 9 nucleotides align to TRBD1. The V and J ends lost 6 bases and 1 base, in that order; junction bases with no gene match: 9. This CDR3 has 16 residues. Germline CDR1 reads MNHEY; CDR2 reads SVGAGI.

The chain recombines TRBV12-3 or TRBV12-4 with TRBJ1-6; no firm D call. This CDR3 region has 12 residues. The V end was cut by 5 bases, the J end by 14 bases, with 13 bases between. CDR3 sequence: CASSPTFLALHF. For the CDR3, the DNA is TGTGCCAGCAGTCCGACTTTTCTAGCCCTCCACTTT.

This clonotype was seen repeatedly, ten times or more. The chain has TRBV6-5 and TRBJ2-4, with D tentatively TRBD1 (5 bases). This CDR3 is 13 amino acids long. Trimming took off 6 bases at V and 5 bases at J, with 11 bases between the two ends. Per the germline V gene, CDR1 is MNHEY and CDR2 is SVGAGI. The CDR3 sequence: CASREAGQNIQYF. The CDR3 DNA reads TGTGCCAGCAGAGAGGCAGGGCAAAACATTCAGTACTTC.

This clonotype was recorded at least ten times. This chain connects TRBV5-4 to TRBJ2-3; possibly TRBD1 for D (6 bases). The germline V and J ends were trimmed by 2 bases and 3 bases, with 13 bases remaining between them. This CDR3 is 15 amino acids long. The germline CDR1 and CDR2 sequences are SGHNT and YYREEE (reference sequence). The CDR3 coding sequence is TGTGCCAGCAGCTTTACTGCGCAGGGGACAGATACGCAGTATTTT. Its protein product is CASSFTAQGTDTQYF.

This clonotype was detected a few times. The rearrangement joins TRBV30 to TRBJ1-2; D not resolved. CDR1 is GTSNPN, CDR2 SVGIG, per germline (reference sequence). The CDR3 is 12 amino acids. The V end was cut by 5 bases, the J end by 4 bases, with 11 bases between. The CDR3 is CAWDKGSYGYTF. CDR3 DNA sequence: TGTGCCTGGGATAAGGGTTCCTATGGCTACACCTTC.

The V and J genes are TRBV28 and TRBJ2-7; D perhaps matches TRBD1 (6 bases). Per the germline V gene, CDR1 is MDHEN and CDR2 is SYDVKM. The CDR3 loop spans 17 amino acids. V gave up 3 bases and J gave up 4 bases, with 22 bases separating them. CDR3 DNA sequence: TGTGCCAGCAGTTTTAGACTCCATTGGACAGTACAGTACGAGCAGTACTTC. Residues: CASSFRLHWTVQYEQYF.

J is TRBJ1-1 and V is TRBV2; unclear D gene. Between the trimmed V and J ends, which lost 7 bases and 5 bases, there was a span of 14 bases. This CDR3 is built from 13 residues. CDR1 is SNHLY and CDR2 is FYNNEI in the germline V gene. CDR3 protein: CASKQTDGTEAFF. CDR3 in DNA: TGTGCCAGCAAGCAGACTGACGGGACTGAAGCTTTCTTT.

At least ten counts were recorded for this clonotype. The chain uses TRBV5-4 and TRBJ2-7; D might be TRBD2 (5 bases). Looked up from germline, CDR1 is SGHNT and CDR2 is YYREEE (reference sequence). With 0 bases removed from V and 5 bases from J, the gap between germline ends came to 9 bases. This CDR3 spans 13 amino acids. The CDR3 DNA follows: TGTGCCAGCAGCTTGGACGCCGGGGACGAGCAGTACTTC. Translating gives CASSLDAGDEQYF.

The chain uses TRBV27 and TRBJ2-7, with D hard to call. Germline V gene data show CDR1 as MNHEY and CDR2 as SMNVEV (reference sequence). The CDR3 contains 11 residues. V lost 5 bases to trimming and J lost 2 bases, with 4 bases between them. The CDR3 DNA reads TGTGCCAGCAGTCCCACCTACGAGCAGTACTTC. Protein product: CASSPTYEQYF.

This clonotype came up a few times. This chain's CDR3 is CASSLALGGSNSPLHF. DNA for the CDR3: TGTGCCAGCAGCTTAGCGCTAGGGGGTAGTAATTCACCCCTCCACTTT. The chain links TRBV7-2 to TRBJ1-6; TRBD1 might be the D (6 bases). V dropped 0 bases and J dropped 6 bases, with 12 bases sitting between them. Germline assignment: CDR1 SGHTA and CDR2 FQGNSA. The CDR3 contains 16 residues.

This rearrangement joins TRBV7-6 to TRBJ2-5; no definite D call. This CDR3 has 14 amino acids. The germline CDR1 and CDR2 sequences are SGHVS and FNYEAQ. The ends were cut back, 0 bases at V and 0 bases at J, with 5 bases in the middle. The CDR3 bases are TGTGCCAGCAGCTTAGCCAGGTACCAAGAGACCCAGTACTTC. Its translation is CASSLARYQETQYF. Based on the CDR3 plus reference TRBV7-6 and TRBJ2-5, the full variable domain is GAGVSQSPRYKVTKRGQDVALRCDPISGHVSLYWYRQALGQGPEFLTYFNYEAQQDKSGLPNDRFSAERPEGSISTLTIQRTEQRDSAMYRCASSLARYQETQYFGPGTRLLVL.

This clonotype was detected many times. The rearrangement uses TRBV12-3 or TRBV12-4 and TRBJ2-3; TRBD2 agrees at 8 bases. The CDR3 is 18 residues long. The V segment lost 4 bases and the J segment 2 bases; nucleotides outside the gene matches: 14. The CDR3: CASSSPSRTSRITDTQYF. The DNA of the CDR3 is TGTGCCAGCAGTTCACCTTCACGGACTAGCCGGATCACAGATACGCAGTATTTT.

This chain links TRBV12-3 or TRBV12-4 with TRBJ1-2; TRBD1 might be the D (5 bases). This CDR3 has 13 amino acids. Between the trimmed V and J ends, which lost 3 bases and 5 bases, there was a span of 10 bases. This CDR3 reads CASSFRAVYGYTF. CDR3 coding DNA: TGTGCCAGCAGTTTCAGGGCCGTGTATGGCTACACCTTC.

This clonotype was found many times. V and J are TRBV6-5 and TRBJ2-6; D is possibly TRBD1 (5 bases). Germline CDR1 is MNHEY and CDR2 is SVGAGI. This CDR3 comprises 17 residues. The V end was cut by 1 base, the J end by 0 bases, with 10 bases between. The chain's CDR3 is CASSYWLGPSGANVLTF. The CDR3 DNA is TGTGCCAGCAGTTACTGGCTGGGGCCCTCTGGGGCCAACGTCCTGACTTTC.

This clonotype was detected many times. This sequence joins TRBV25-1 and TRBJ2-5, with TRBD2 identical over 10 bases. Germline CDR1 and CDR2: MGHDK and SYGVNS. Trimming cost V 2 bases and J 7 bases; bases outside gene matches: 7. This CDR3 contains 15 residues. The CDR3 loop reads CASSERGLAGVTQYF. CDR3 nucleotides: TGTGCCAGCAGTGAACGGGGGCTAGCGGGGGTGACCCAGTACTTC.

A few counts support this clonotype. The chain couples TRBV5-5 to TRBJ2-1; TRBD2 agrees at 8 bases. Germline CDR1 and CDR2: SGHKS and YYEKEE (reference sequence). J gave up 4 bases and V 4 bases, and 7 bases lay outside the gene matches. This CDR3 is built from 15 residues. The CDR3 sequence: CASSVGGDLYNEQFF. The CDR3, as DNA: TGTGCCAGCAGCGTCGGGGGGGACCTATACAATGAGCAGTTCTTC. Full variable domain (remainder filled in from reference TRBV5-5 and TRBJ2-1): DAGVTQSPTHLIKTRGQQVTLRCSPISGHKSVSWYQQVLGQGPQFIFQYYEKEERGRGNFPDRFSARQFPNYSSELNVNALLLGDSALYLCASSVGGDLYNEQFFGPGTRLTVL.

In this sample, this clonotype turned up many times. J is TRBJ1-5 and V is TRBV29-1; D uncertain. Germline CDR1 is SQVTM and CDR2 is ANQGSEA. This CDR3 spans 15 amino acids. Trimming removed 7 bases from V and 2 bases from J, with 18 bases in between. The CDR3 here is CSATDGGLGNQPQHF. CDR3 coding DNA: TGCAGCGCCACAGACGGCGGACTGGGCAATCAGCCCCAGCATTTT.

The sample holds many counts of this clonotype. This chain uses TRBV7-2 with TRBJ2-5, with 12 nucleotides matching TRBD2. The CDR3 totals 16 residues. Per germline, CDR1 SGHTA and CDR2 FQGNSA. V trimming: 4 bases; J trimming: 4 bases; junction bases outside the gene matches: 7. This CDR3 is CASSSDLAGGPETQYF. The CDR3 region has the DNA TGTGCCAGCAGCTCAGATCTAGCGGGGGGGCCAGAGACCCAGTACTTC. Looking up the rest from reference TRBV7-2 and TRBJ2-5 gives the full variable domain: GAGVSQSPSNKVTEKGKDVELRCDPISGHTALYWYRQSLGQGLEFLIYFQGNSAPDKSGLPSDRFSAERTGGSVSTLTIQRTQQEDSAVYLCASSSDLAGGPETQYFGPGTRLLVL.

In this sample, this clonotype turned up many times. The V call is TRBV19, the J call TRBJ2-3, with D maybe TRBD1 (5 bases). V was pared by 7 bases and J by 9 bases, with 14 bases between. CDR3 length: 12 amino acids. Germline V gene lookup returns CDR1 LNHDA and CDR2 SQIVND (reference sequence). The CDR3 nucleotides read TGTGCCAGTACTTCAAGACAGTCCACGCAGTATTTT. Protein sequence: CASTSRQSTQYF.

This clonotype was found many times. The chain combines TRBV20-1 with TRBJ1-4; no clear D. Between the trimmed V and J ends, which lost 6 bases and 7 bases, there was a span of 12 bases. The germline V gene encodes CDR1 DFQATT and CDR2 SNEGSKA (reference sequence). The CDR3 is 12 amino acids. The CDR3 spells CSAKLQTEKLFF. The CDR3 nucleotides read TGCAGTGCCAAACTCCAGACTGAAAAACTGTTTTTT.

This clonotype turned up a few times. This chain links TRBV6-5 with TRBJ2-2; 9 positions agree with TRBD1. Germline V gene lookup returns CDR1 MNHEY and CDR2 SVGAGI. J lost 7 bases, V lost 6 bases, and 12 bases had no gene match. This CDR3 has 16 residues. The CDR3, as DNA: TGTGCCAGCAGATGGACCGGGACAGGGTACTACGGGGAGCTGTTTTTT. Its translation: CASRWTGTGYYGELFF.

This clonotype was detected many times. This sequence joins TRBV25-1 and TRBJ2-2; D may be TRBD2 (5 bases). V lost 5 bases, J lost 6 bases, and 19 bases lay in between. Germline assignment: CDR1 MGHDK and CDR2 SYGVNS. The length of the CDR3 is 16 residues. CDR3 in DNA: TGTGCCAGCAGTCAGAGGGAAGGGCTGGCGGCCGGGGAGCTGTTTTTT. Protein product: CASSQREGLAAGELFF.

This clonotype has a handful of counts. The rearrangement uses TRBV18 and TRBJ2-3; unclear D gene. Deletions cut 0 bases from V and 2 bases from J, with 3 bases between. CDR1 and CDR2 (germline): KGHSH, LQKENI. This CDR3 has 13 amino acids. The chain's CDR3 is CASSPPSTDTQYF. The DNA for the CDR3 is TGTGCCAGCTCACCACCGTCCACAGATACGCAGTATTTT.

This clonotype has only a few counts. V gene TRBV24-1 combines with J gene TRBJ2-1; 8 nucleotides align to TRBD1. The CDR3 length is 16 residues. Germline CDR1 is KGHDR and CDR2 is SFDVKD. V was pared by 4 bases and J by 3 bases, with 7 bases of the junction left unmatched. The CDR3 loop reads CATSDLDRARYNEQFF. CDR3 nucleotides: TGTGCCACCAGTGACTTGGACAGGGCCCGCTACAATGAGCAGTTCTTC.

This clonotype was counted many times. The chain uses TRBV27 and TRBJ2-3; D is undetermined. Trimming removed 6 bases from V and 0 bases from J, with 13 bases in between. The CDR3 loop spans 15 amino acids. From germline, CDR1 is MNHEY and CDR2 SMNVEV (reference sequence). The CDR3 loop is CASRSTRESTDTQYF. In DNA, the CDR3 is TGTGCCAGCAGATCAACTCGAGAAAGCACAGATACGCAGTATTTT.

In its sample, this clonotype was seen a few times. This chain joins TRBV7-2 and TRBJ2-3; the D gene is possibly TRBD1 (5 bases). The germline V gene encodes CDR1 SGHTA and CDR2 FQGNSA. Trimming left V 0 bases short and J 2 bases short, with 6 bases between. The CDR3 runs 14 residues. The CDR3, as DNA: TGTGCCAGCAGCTTAGCGGGGCTCACAGATACGCAGTATTTT. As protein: CASSLAGLTDTQYF.

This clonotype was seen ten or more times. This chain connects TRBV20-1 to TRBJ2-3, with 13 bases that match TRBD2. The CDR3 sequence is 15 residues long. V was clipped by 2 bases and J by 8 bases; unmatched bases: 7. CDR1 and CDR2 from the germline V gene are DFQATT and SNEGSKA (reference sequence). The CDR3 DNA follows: TGCAGTGCTAGACCTACTAGCGGGGGGGCAGGTACGCAGTATTTT. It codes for CSARPTSGGAGTQYF.

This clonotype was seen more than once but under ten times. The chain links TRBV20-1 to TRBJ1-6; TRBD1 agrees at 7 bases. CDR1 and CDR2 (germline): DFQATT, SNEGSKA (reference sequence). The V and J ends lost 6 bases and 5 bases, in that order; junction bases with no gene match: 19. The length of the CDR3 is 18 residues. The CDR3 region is CSAGGMDRIISDNSPLHF. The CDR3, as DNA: TGCAGTGCCGGGGGGATGGACAGGATCATTTCAGATAATTCACCCCTCCACTTT.

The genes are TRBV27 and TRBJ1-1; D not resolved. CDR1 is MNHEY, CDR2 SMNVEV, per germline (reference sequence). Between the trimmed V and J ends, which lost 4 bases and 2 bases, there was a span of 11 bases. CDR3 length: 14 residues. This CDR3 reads CASSSHSGNTEAFF. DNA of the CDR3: TGTGCCAGCAGTTCCCACAGTGGTAACACTGAAGCTTTCTTT.